These 7 T cell receptor beta chains originate from one sample sequenced in a study of CD8+CD57+ T cells in acquired aplastic anemia. For CDR3 and TCR beta VDJ profiling, genomic DNA was the template used. Using its own MiXCR run on the reads, TCRdb lists one record per CDR3 protein. The repertoire holds some 92,000 distinct CDR3 sequences, with roughly two thirds as singletons. Sequenced patients had shown CD8+CD57+ cell expansion by flow cytometry. Sequencing was carried out using sorted CD4+, CD8+, or CD8+CD57+ T cells (not recorded which) from PBMCs. The receptors stem from a human donor with aplastic anemia.

This clonotype occurred once. The chain couples TRBV2 to TRBJ2-1, with TRBD1 as a possible D gene (6 bases). V lost 4 bases and J 0 bases, leaving 10 bases between the germline ends. The CDR3 is made up of 15 amino acids. Germline lookup yields CDR1 SNHLY and CDR2 FYNNEI. CDR3 nucleotide sequence: TGTGCCAGCAGTGGAGCGGACAGCTCCTACAATGAGCAGTTCTTC. It translates to CASSGADSSYNEQFF.

Worth noting for this clonotype: One base away lies a much larger clone, so this may be a sequencing read error. The rearrangement uses TRBV25-1 and TRBJ2-1, with D unresolved. The CDR3 sequence is 13 residues long. The V and J ends lost 3 bases and 9 bases respectively, with 12 bases between them. Germline CDR1 MGHDK, CDR2 SYGVNS. The CDR3 loop is CASSDDTVLEQFF. The CDR3 DNA reads as TGTGCCAGCAGTGATGATACGGTACTTGAGCAGTTCTTC. The entire variable domain, with the rest obtained from reference TRBV25-1 and TRBJ2-1, is as follows: EADIYQTPRYLVIGTGKKITLECSQTMGHDKMYWYQQDPGMELHLIHYSYGVNSTEKGDLSSESTVSRIRTEHFPLTLESARPSHTSQYLCASSDDTVLEQFFGPGTRLTVL.

The CDR3 DNA reads TGCGCCAGCAGCGAGACTAGGACCTCCTACAATGAGCAGTTCTTC. It translates to CASSETRTSYNEQFF. The gene calls are TRBV5-1 and TRBJ2-1; possibly TRBD2 for D (6 bases). The germline V and J ends were trimmed by 4 bases and 0 bases, with 11 bases remaining between them. The germline CDR1 and CDR2 sequences are SGHRS and YFSETQ. The CDR3 contains 15 residues.

This clonotype was counted only a few times. V is TRBV20-1 and J is TRBJ1-6; tentatively, D is TRBD1 (5 bases). The CDR3 extends over 14 amino acids. V gave up 0 bases and J gave up 7 bases, with 10 bases separating them. CDR1 is DFQATT and CDR2 is SNEGSKA in the germline V gene (reference sequence). CDR3 nucleotides: TGCAGTGCTAGAGACAGGGTAGGCAATTCACCCCTCCACTTT. Residues: CSARDRVGNSPLHF.

The rearrangement uses TRBV2 and TRBJ2-7; D call uncertain. The germline V gene encodes CDR1 SNHLY and CDR2 FYNNEI. V was pared by 7 bases and J by 6 bases, with 16 bases between. This CDR3 region has 13 residues. The CDR3 nucleotides are TGTGCCAGCACAACTGACATGGCAGGCGAGCAGTACTTC. Its protein product is CASTTDMAGEQYF.

The chain employs TRBV2 and TRBJ2-7; TRBD2 agrees at 7 bases. Trimming at V came to 11 bases and at J to 2 bases, leaving 6 bases not matched to a gene. CDR3 length: 12 amino acids. CDR1 SNHLY and CDR2 FYNNEI come from the germline V gene. CDR3 nucleotides: TGTGCCGGCGGGCTAGCGGCCTACGAGCAGTACTTC. Translated, it gives CAGGLAAYEQYF.

The gene calls are TRBV20-1 and TRBJ1-6; D unclear. The V end was cut by 0 bases, the J end by 6 bases, with 6 bases between. The germline CDR1 and CDR2 sequences are DFQATT and SNEGSKA (reference sequence). The CDR3 covers 13 residues. The CDR3 DNA follows: TGCAGTGCTAGAGACAGAGGTAATTCACCCCTCCACTTT. Its translation: CSARDRGNSPLHF.